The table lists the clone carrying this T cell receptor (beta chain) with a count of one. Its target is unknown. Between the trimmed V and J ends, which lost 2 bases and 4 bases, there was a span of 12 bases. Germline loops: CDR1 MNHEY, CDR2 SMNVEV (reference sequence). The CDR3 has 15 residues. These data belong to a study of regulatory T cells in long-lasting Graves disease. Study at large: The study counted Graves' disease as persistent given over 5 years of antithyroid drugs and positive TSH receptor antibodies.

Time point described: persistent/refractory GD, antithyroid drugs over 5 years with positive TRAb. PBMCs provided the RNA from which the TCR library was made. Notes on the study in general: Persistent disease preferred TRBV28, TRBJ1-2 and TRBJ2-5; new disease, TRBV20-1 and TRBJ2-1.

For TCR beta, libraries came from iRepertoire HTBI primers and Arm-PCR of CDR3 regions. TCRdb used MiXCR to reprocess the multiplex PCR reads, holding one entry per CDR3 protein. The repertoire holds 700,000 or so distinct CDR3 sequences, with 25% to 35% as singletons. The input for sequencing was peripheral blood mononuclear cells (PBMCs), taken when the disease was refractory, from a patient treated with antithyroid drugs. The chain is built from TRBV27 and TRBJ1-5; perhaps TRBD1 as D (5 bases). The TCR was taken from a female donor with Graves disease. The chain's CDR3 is CASSLRGTDNQPQHF. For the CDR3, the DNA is TGTGCCAGCAGTTTACGCGGGACCGATAATCAGCCCCAGCATTTT.